The clone carrying this TCR beta chain has a handful of counts. Its antigen remains unknown. This CDR3 contains 12 residues. CDR1 and CDR2 from the germline V gene are LNHDA and SQIVND (reference sequence). V dropped 9 bases and J dropped 8 bases, with 16 bases sitting between them. Measured with immunoSEQ multiplex PCR; TCRdb has only the in-frame clones, and not every one. In the table there are around 34,000 clones, just under 90% of which are singletons. This entry is derived from a study of CD8 T cells in acute hepatitis C reinfection. The study, taken as a whole, reports: All groups preferentially used TRBV04 and TRBV06, which was not due to overrepresentation in the naive pool. Differing sequencing approaches may have limited exact matches to other epitopes. Acute resolver, follow-up resolver and acute chronic samples had similar high diversity.

The time point: naive CD8 control sorted from an acute-time-point sample. A positive HCV RNA or antibody test following a negative test within 24 weeks defined acute primary infection. This receptor was taken from a young man with chronic hepatitis C. V and J are TRBV19 and TRBJ1-2, with D tentatively TRBD1 (6 bases). Sequenced material: naive CD8+ T cells from PBMCs. The CDR3 bases are TGTGCCAGCCACACAGGACAGAGCGGCTACACCTTC. Translation gives CASHTGQSGYTF.